This record concerns one TCR beta chain sequence. This entry is derived from a study of blood T cell repertoires in COVID-19. Study context: COVID-19 samples collected from the United States, Italy and Spain covered acute and convalescent phases. T cells, B-cell-depleted T cells, or PBMCs supplied cDNA or gDNA.

Two negative PCRs, clearance, or symptom resolution had been documented for recovered Cohort 3 donors. Per the authors' pipeline: Estimation of nucleated cell counts relied on the amplification of reference gene primers. The method was immunoSEQ multiplex PCR; TCRdb's version includes in-frame clones alone and lacks a portion of them. The D gene and trimming were derived from the DNA, and the V and J assignments and clone size from that table. This sample has a few hundred thousand clones, with approximately 92% found just once. V shed 0 bases and J shed 3 bases, with 10 bases lying between them. Germline lookup yields CDR1 SGHNT and CDR2 YYREEE (reference sequence). The CDR3 has 14 residues.

The receptor was derived from a man aged 25-45 years who had recovered from COVID-19. The specimen was PBMCs or T cells enriched from blood (not recorded which). V gene TRBV5-4 combines with J gene TRBJ2-7; weak D call: TRBD1 (6 bases). This CDR3 reads CASSLARGLYEQYF. CDR3 sequence (DNA): TGTGCCAGCAGCTTGGCCAGGGGTCTCTACGAGCAGTACTTC.